These 32 T cell receptor beta chains were sequenced from one sample in a study of T cells in Graves' hyperthyroidism and ophthalmopathy (dated by TCRdb to about 2019). Preparation of the library involved multiplex PCR. The run used an Illumina HiSeq 2000. The TCR beta CDR3 regions were amplified from the RNA transcripts. For the first round of RT-PCR on the TCR CDR3, the HTBI primer set was used together with the Qiagen OneStep RT-PCR kit. Clones were called with MiXCR by TCRdb after fastp trimmed the public reads at Q25, and only in-frame beta chains were retained. Entries are consolidated by CDR3 protein sequence, retaining the most common genes and DNA. The sample records around 700,000 distinct CDR3 sequences, around a sixth of which are singletons. Approximately 16% of the sample goes to the ten largest clones. The sequenced sample consisted of blood. These receptor sequences come from a woman in her forties or fifties with Graves' hyperthyroidism that later progressed to Graves' ophthalmopathy.

Many counts were recorded for this clonotype. V and J are TRBV7-3 and TRBJ1-1; D possibly corresponds to TRBD1 (6 bases). The CDR3 has 13 residues. Trimming pared 5 bases from V and 5 bases from J, leaving 12 bases between. Germline-derived CDR1 and CDR2 are SGHTA and FQGTGA. The CDR3 DNA reads TGTGCCAGCAGCCTTGGGGGGACAACTGAAGCTTTCTTT. It specifies CASSLGGTTEAFF.

This clonotype was counted a few times. The chain joins TRBV3-1 to TRBJ2-1; 9 bases agree with TRBD2. The germline gives CDR1 LGHDT, CDR2 YNNKEL (reference sequence). The trim removed 6 bases at V and 5 bases at J, leaving 8 bases unmatched. The CDR3 length is 15 residues. CDR3 in DNA: TGTGCCAGCAGGCTGAAGCGGGGGGTCGACAATGAGCAGTTCTTC. This sequence encodes CASRLKRGVDNEQFF.

This clonotype showed up many times. The V and J genes are TRBV12-3 or TRBV12-4 and TRBJ2-7; 9 positions agree with TRBD2. Trimming removed 4 bases from V and 1 base from J; junction bases left unmatched: 11. CDR3 size: 17 residues. The CDR3, as DNA: TGTGCCAGCAGTTCCAGATCTAGCGGGGCACCTTCCTACGAGCAGTACTTC. Protein sequence: CASSSRSSGAPSYEQYF.

At least ten counts were recorded for this clonotype. The genes are TRBV2 and TRBJ2-3, with 12 bases that match TRBD2. This CDR3 spans 18 amino acids. V shed 4 bases, J shed 2 bases, and the junction held 10 bases outside the gene matches. Germline-derived CDR1 and CDR2 are SNHLY and FYNNEI. CDR3 nucleotides: TGTGCCAGCAGTGCCCCCTTAGGACTAGCGGGGTTCACAGATACGCAGTATTTT. It is translated as CASSAPLGLAGFTDTQYF. Looking up the rest from reference TRBV2 and TRBJ2-3 gives the full variable domain: EPEVTQTPSHQVTQMGQEVILRCVPISNHLYFYWYRQILGQKVEFLVSFYNNEISEKSEIFDDQFSVERPDGSNFTLKIRSTKLEDSAMYFCASSAPLGLAGFTDTQYFGPGTRLTVL.

This chain uses TRBV12-3 or TRBV12-4 with TRBJ2-7, with 7 bases identical to TRBD2. The CDR3 spans 16 residues. V gave up 0 bases and J gave up 2 bases; unmatched junction bases: 7. The chain's CDR3 is CASSLATGLNAYEQYF. The CDR3, as DNA: TGTGCCAGCAGTTTAGCGACGGGACTAAACGCCTACGAGCAGTACTTC.

This clonotype was observed a handful of times. The chain combines TRBV9 with TRBJ2-2; D gene unclear. Germline CDR1 SGDLS, CDR2 YYNGEE. The CDR3 covers 14 residues. V lost 1 base and J lost 1, with 5 bases in between. The DNA of the CDR3 is TGTGCCAGCAGCGTAAGACAGAACACCGGGGAGCTGTTTTTT. Protein sequence: CASSVRQNTGELFF.

This clonotype was picked up many times. The CDR3 DNA reads TGCAGTGCTAGAGTAGGAGACGAAGCTTTCTTT. It is translated as CSARVGDEAFF. The rearrangement links TRBV20-1 to TRBJ1-1; D remains ambiguous. Trimming took 1 base from V and 8 from J, leaving 8 bases between them. The CDR3 is made up of 11 amino acids. The germline gives CDR1 DFQATT, CDR2 SNEGSKA (reference sequence).

The chain combines TRBV15 with TRBJ1-4; D call uncertain. Deletions cut 3 bases from V and 12 bases from J, with 20 bases between. Germline V gene lookup returns CDR1 LNHNV and CDR2 YYDKDF (reference sequence). The length of the CDR3 is 15 residues. CDR3 nucleotide sequence: TGTGCCACCAGCAGTGAAGGGTCAGGCCCCTGGGAACTGTTTTTT. Encoded protein: CATSSEGSGPWELFF.

This clonotype came up a few times. The gene calls are TRBV20-1 and TRBJ1-1; 7 bases fit TRBD1. This CDR3 region has 14 residues. Germline CDR1 reads DFQATT; CDR2 reads SNEGSKA (reference sequence). The V gene end was trimmed by 2 bases and the J gene end by 3 bases; junction bases not matched to a gene: 6. The CDR3: CSARHPGTDTEAFF. The CDR3 DNA is TGCAGTGCTAGACATCCCGGGACAGACACTGAAGCTTTCTTT.

This sequence joins TRBV10-3 and TRBJ2-3; 9 nucleotides agree with TRBD1. This CDR3 contains 15 residues. The germline CDR1 and CDR2 sequences are ENHRY and SYGVKD. With 3 bases clipped from V and 4 bases from J, the junction kept 5 bases outside the gene matches. CDR3 in DNA: TGTGCCATCAGTGATGGGACAGGGCCTCCAGATACGCAGTATTTT. It specifies CAISDGTGPPDTQYF.

This clonotype was counted a few times. V usage is TRBV29-1 and J usage is TRBJ1-5; D gene unclear. Trimming stripped 5 bases from V and 6 bases from J, with 14 bases between. Germline V lookup: CDR1 SQVTM, CDR2 ANQGSEA. The CDR3 contains 13 residues. In nucleotides, the CDR3 is TGCAGCGTTACCGAAGTCGGTAGTCAGCCCCAGCATTTT. This gives the protein CSVTEVGSQPQHF.

Concerning this clonotype: A read error is possible here, since a much larger clone lies one base away. The chain employs TRBV12-3 or TRBV12-4 and TRBJ1-4; possibly TRBD1 for D (5 bases). The CDR3 covers 15 residues. Trimming left V 6 bases short and J 8 bases short, with 19 bases between. CDR3 nucleotides: TGTGCCAGCAGGAGGGGTGCAGCGTCAGACGAAAAACTGTTTTTT. Translation: CASRRGAASDEKLFF.

This clonotype was seen ten or more times. The rearrangement joins TRBV12-3 or TRBV12-4 to TRBJ1-4, with D possibly TRBD1 on 6 matching bases. The CDR3 spans 14 residues. Deletions cut 6 bases from V and 3 bases from J, with 11 bases between. CDR3 sequence (DNA): TGTGCCAGCAGCCGACAGGCCCCTAATGAAAAACTGTTTTTT. It specifies CASSRQAPNEKLFF.

The chain combines TRBV18 with TRBJ1-6; 7 bases align to TRBD1. This CDR3 region has 16 residues. Germline V gives CDR1 KGHSH, CDR2 LQKENI. The V gene end was trimmed by 0 bases and the J gene end by 6 bases; junction bases not matched to a gene: 5. The CDR3 protein is CASSPPGQASNSPLHF. The CDR3, as DNA: TGTGCCAGCTCACCACCCGGACAGGCGAGTAATTCACCCCTCCACTTT.

This clonotype showed up many times. The chain carries TRBV6-1 and TRBJ2-7, with 10 bases fitting TRBD1. Germline V gene lookup returns CDR1 MNHNS and CDR2 SASEGT. The CDR3 contains 15 residues. V shed 5 bases, J shed 5 bases, and the junction held 9 bases outside the gene matches. CDR3 region: CASSKPRQGANEQYF. CDR3 DNA sequence: TGTGCCAGCAGTAAACCGCGACAGGGGGCGAACGAGCAGTACTTC.

This rearrangement joins TRBV6-1 to TRBJ1-2, with 9 bases lining up with TRBD1. Germline lookup yields CDR1 MNHNS and CDR2 SASEGT. After removal of 4 bases from V and 5 bases from J, the junction contained 14 bases not matched to a gene. CDR3 size: 17 residues. The chain's CDR3 is CASSARTGVSSTYGYTF. The CDR3 DNA sequence: TGTGCCAGCAGTGCCAGGACAGGGGTGTCCTCAACGTATGGCTACACCTTC.

The table lists this clonotype with a few counts. The V call is TRBV7-9, the J call TRBJ2-7, with D possibly TRBD1 on 6 matching bases. Germline loops: CDR1 SEHNR, CDR2 FQNEAQ (reference sequence). The CDR3 contains 12 residues. V lost 6 bases, J lost 7 bases, and 13 bases lay in between. The CDR3 coding sequence is TGTGCCAGCAGGTGGGGGCATGGGGAGCAGTACTTC. Protein product: CASRWGHGEQYF.

The rearrangement uses TRBV7-8 and TRBJ1-2, with 9 bases fitting TRBD1. The CDR3 loop spans 14 amino acids. The germline V gene has CDR1 SGHVS and CDR2 FQNEAQ. The V gene end was trimmed by 7 bases and the J gene end by 5 bases; junction bases not matched to a gene: 8. CDR3 coding DNA: TGTGCCAGCAACAAACAGGGGGCTAGATATGGCTACACCTTC. Translation gives CASNKQGARYGYTF.

This clonotype was seen at least ten times. This chain's CDR3 is CASSQDRRDRVHNEQFF. Written as DNA, the CDR3 is TGTGCCAGCAGCCAAGATCGGCGGGACAGGGTTCACAATGAGCAGTTCTTC. The chain combines TRBV3-1 with TRBJ2-1, with 9 bases aligning to TRBD1. With 0 bases clipped from V and 5 bases from J, the junction kept 8 bases outside the gene matches. Germline CDR1 LGHDT, CDR2 YNNKEL (reference sequence). The CDR3 spans 17 residues.

This clonotype was recorded a few times. The rearrangement uses TRBV12-3 or TRBV12-4 and TRBJ1-2, with D hard to call. The V gene lost 5 bases and the J gene lost 2 bases, with 9 bases spanning the gap. The CDR3 is 13 amino acids. The CDR3 region is CASSRLENYGYTF. As DNA, the CDR3 is TGTGCCAGCAGTAGATTAGAGAACTATGGCTACACCTTC.

This clonotype was seen ten or more times. The chain has TRBV30 and TRBJ2-7; the D is unclear. The germline CDR1 and CDR2 sequences are GTSNPN and SVGIG (reference sequence). The V gene lost 3 bases and the J gene lost 4 bases, with 13 bases spanning the gap. CDR3 length: 13 amino acids. DNA of the CDR3: TGTGCCTGGAGCGAGTCCAACACTTACGAGCAGTACTTC. Its translation is CAWSESNTYEQYF.

This clonotype was seen repeatedly, ten times or more. This chain links TRBV5-1 with TRBJ1-1; no firm D call. The CDR3 loop spans 15 amino acids. Germline values: CDR1 SGHRS, CDR2 YFSETQ. The V gene lost 4 bases and the J gene lost 3 bases, with 16 bases spanning the gap. The CDR3 sequence is CASSAGRVLDTEAFF. The CDR3 bases are TGCGCCAGCAGCGCCGGAAGGGTTCTGGACACTGAAGCTTTCTTT.

The CDR3 DNA is TGTGCCAGCAGCTTCGAGACAGGGGAAGGCAATGAGCAGTTCTTC. It codes for CASSFETGEGNEQFF. This chain links TRBV7-8 with TRBJ2-1, with 8 bases lining up with TRBD1. Germline V gene lookup returns CDR1 SGHVS and CDR2 FQNEAQ. The ends lost 3 bases at V and 6 bases at J; junction bases unmatched: 7. The CDR3 is made up of 15 amino acids.

The gene calls are TRBV10-3 and TRBJ1-5; TRBD1 agrees at 11 bases. The CDR3 is 15 residues long. Germline assignment: CDR1 ENHRY and CDR2 SYGVKD. The trim removed 0 bases at V and 5 bases at J, leaving 0 bases unmatched. The CDR3 nucleotides read TGTGCCATCAGTGAGTCGGGACAGGGGGATCAGCCCCAGCATTTT. Translated, it gives CAISESGQGDQPQHF.

In the case of this clonotype: With a much larger clone just one base away, this may be a read error. CDR3 amino acids: CASSEVQGLTYGQYF. The CDR3 coding sequence is TGTGCCAGCAGTGAAGTGCAGGGTCTGACCTACGGGCAGTACTTC. V is TRBV6-1 and J is TRBJ2-7, with a weak D call TRBD1 (5 bases). This CDR3 contains 15 residues. The germline CDR1 and CDR2 sequences are MNHNS and SASEGT.

This clonotype was found a few times. V usage is TRBV30 and J usage is TRBJ1-6; unclear D gene. The germline V and J ends were trimmed by 2 bases and 13 bases, with 12 bases remaining between them. CDR1 is GTSNPN, CDR2 SVGIG, per germline (reference sequence). The CDR3 extends over 12 amino acids. Here the CDR3 reads CAWSLTSIPLHF. DNA for the CDR3: TGTGCCTGGAGTCTCACAAGTATTCCCCTCCACTTT.

This clonotype was counted only a few times. The V and J genes are TRBV7-9 and TRBJ2-2, with D maybe TRBD1 (5 bases). V lost 1 base, J lost 3 bases, and 12 bases lay in between. Germline V CDR1 and CDR2: SEHNR, FQNEAQ (reference sequence). The CDR3 covers 16 residues. The CDR3 region is CASSLVAGIHTGELFF. The CDR3 region has the DNA TGTGCCAGCAGCTTAGTAGCAGGGATCCACACCGGGGAGCTGTTTTTT.

In its sample, this clonotype was seen many times. The gene calls are TRBV7-2 and TRBJ1-5; TRBD1 agrees at 11 bases. The trim removed 5 bases at V and 5 bases at J, leaving 5 bases unmatched. The CDR3 runs to 15 residues. Germline lookup yields CDR1 SGHTA and CDR2 FQGNSA. The CDR3 is CASSLRTGGDQPQHF. For the CDR3, the DNA is TGTGCCAGCAGCCTCCGGACAGGGGGCGATCAGCCCCAGCATTTT.

This clonotype was observed at least ten times. V is TRBV5-1 and J is TRBJ1-1, with D unresolved. V lost 4 bases, J lost 3 bases, and 13 bases lay in between. The germline V gene has CDR1 SGHRS and CDR2 YFSETQ. This CDR3 has 14 amino acids. CDR3 sequence (DNA): TGCGCCAGCAGCCGCGGGGAGTTGGACACTGAAGCTTTCTTT. It translates to CASSRGELDTEAFF.

The chain carries TRBV5-4 and TRBJ1-1; no firm D call. From germline, CDR1 is SGHNT and CDR2 YYREEE (reference sequence). This CDR3 has 13 amino acids. Trimming left V 5 bases short and J 0 bases short, with 8 bases between. This CDR3 reads CASSTELNTEAFF. The DNA for the CDR3 is TGTGCCAGCAGTACAGAATTGAACACTGAAGCTTTCTTT.

This clonotype was observed at least ten times. The chain carries TRBV3-1 and TRBJ2-5; tentative D call: TRBD1 (6 bases). V lost 6 bases and J 0 bases, leaving 11 bases between the germline ends. The CDR3 sequence is 14 residues long. The germline CDR1 and CDR2 sequences are LGHDT and YNNKEL (reference sequence). The CDR3 here is CASSPGTNQETQYF. For the CDR3, the DNA is TGTGCCAGCAGTCCCGGGACAAACCAAGAGACCCAGTACTTC.

In this sample, this clonotype turned up a few times. This chain links TRBV6-1 with TRBJ1-2; D remains unclear. V was pared by 5 bases and J by 6 bases, with 10 bases between. From germline, CDR1 is MNHNS and CDR2 SASEGT. The CDR3 consists of 12 residues. CDR3 loop: CASSSPPHGYTF. CDR3 nucleotides: TGTGCCAGCAGTTCCCCCCCCCATGGCTACACCTTC.